This TCR beta chain was sequenced in a study of cytomegalovirus exposure and HLA in healthy donors. Vbeta (60) and Jbeta (13) primers were used in the PCR. The data were produced by immunoSEQ multiplex PCR, yet TCRdb's version contains in-frame clones alone and is incomplete. The sample consists of tens of thousands of clones, just over 65% of them appearing once. The receptor comes from a man under 40 in good health and CMV-seronegative. The sequencing sample was made of PBMCs.

CDR3 amino acids: CASSLQGVGSYEQYF. CDR3 nucleotides: TGCGCCAGCAGCCTACAGGGAGTGGGGTCCTACGAGCAGTACTTC. The genes are TRBV4-1 and TRBJ2-7; a weak D match, TRBD1 (6 bases). The V gene lost 4 bases and the J gene lost 1 base, with 14 bases spanning the gap. Germline CDR1 reads MGHRA; CDR2 reads YSYEKL. This CDR3 region has 15 residues.